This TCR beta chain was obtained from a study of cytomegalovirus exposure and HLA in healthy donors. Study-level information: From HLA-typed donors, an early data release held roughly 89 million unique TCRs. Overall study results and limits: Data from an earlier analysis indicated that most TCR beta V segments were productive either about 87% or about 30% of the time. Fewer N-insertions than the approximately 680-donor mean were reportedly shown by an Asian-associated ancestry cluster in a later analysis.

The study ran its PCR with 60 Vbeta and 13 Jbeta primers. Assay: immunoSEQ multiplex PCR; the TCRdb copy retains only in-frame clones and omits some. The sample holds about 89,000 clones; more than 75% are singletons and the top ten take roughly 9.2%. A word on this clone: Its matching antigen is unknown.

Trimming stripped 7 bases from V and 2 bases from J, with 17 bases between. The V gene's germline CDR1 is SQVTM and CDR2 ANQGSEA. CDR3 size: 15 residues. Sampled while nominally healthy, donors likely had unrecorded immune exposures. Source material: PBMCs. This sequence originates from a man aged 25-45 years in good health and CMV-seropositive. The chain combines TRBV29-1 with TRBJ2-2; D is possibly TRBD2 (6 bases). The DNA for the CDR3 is TGCAGCGCGTTGGCCCGGGGGAAAAACACCGGGGAGCTGTTTTTT. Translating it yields CSALARGKNTGELFF.